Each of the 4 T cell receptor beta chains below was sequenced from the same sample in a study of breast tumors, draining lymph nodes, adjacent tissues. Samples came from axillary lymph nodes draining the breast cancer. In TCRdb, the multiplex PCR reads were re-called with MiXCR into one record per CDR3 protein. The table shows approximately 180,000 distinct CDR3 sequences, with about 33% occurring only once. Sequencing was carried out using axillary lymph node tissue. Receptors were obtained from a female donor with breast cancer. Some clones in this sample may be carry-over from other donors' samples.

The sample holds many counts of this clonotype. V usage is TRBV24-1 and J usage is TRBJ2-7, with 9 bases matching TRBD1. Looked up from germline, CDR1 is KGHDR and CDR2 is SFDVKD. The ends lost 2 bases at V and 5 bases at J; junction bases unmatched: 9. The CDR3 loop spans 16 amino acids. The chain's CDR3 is CATSDSAGTGRDEQYF. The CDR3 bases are TGTGCCACCAGTGATTCGGCCGGGACAGGGAGGGACGAGCAGTACTTC.

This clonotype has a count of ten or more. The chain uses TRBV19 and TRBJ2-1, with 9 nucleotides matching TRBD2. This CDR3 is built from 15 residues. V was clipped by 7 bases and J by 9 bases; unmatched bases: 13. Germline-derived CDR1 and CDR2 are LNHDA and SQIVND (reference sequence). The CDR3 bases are TGTGCCAGTACCCAGGAAGGGACTAGCATCTCTGAGCAGTTCTTC. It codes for CASTQEGTSISEQFF. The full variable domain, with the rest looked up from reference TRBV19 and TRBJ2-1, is DGGITQSPKYLFRKEGQNVTLSCEQNLNHDAMYWYRQDPGQGLRLIYYSQIVNDFQKGDIAEGYSVSREKKESFPLTVTSAQKNPTAFYLCASTQEGTSISEQFFGPGTRLTVL.

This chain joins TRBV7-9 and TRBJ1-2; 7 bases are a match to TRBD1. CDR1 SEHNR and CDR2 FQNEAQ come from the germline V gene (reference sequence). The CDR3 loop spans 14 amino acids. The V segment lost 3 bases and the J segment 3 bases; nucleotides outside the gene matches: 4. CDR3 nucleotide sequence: TGTGCCAGCAGCTTGACAGGGTATGACTATGGCTACACCTTC. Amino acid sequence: CASSLTGYDYGYTF.

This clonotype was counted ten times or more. The CDR3 coding sequence is TGCGCCAGCAGCCAGGGCCGAGCGGGACTAGCGAGGGAGCAGTACTTC. It specifies CASSQGRAGLAREQYF. The chain couples TRBV4-3 to TRBJ2-7; TRBD2 matches at 10 bases. The germline V gene encodes CDR1 LGHNA and CDR2 YSLEER. CDR3 length: 16 amino acids. The V and J ends lost 3 bases and 7 bases, in that order; junction bases with no gene match: 12.